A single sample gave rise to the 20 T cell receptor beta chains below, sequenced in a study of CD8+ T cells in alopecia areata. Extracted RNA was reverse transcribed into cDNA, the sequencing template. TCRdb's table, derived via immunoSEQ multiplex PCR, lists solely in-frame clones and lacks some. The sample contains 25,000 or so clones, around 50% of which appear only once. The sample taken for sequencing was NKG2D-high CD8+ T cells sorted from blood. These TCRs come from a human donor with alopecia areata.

CDR3 bases: TGTGCCAGCAGTTACTCAGGGGTGGATGGCTACACCTTC. Residues: CASSYSGVDGYTF. This chain uses TRBV6-5 with TRBJ1-2; D is possibly TRBD1 (5 bases). The CDR3 is 13 residues long. With 0 bases removed from V and 6 bases from J, the gap between germline ends came to 8 bases. Germline loops: CDR1 MNHEY, CDR2 SVGAGI.

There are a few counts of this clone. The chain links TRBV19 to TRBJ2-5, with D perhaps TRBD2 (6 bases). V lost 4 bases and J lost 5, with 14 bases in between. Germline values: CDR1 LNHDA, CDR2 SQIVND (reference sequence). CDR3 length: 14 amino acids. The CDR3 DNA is TGTGCCAGTAGTAAGCCGGGACTTGTGGAGACCCAGTACTTC. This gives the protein CASSKPGLVETQYF. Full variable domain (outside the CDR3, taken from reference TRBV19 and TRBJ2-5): DGGITQSPKYLFRKEGQNVTLSCEQNLNHDAMYWYRQDPGQGLRLIYYSQIVNDFQKGDIAEGYSVSREKKESFPLTVTSAQKNPTAFYLCASSKPGLVETQYFGPGTRLLVL.

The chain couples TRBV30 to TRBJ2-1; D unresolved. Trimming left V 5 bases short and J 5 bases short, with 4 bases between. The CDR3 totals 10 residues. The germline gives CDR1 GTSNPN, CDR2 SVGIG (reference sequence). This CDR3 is CAWADNEQFF. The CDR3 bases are TGTGCCTGGGCAGACAATGAGCAGTTCTTC.

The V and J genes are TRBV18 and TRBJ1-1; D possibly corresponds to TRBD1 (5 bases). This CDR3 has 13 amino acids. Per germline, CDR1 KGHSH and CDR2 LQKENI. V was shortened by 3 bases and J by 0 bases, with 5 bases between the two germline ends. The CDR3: CASSPGLNTEAFF. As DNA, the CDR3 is TGTGCCAGCTCACCGGGACTGAACACTGAAGCTTTCTTT. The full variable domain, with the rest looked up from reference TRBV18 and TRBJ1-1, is NAGVMQNPRHLVRRRGQEARLRCSPMKGHSHVYWYRQLPEEGLKFMVYLQKENIIDESGMPKERFSAEFPKEGPSILRIQQVVRGDSAAYFCASSPGLNTEAFFGQGTRLTVV.

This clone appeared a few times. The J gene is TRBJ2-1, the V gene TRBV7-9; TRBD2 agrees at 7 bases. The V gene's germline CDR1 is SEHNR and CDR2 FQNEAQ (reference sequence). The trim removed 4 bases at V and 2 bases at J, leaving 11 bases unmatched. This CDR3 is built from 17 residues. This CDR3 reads CASSSPGLAATYNEQFF. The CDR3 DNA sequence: TGTGCCAGCAGCTCCCCCGGTCTAGCGGCTACCTACAATGAGCAGTTCTTC.

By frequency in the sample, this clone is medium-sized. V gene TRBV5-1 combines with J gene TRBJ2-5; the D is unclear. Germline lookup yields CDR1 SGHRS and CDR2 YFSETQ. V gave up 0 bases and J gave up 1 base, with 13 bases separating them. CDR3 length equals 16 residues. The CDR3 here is CASSLASDGPQETQYF. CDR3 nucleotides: TGCGCCAGCAGCTTGGCCTCGGACGGACCCCAAGAGACCCAGTACTTC.

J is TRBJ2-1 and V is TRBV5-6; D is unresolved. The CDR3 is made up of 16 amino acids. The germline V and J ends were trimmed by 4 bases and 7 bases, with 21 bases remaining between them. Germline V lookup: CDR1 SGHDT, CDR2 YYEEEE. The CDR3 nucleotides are TGTGCCAGCAGCGACACACGCGTTTTGGTGATAAATGAGCAGTTCTTC. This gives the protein CASSDTRVLVINEQFF.

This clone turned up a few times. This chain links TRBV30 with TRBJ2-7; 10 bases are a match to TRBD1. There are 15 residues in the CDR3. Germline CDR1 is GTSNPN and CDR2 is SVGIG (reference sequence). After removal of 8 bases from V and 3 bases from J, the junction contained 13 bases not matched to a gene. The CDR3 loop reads CAGGQGPFKVYEQYF. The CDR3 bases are TGTGCCGGGGGACAGGGGCCGTTCAAAGTCTACGAGCAGTACTTC.

CDR3 nucleotides: TGTGCCGCAGAGGGTAGCGGCAAAAACATTCAGTACTTC. As protein: CAAEGSGKNIQYF. V gene TRBV7-9 combines with J gene TRBJ2-4; the D gene is possibly TRBD2 (6 bases). Germline V gene data show CDR1 as SEHNR and CDR2 as FQNEAQ (reference sequence). The CDR3 length is 13 residues. Trimming pared 11 bases from V and 3 bases from J, leaving 14 bases between.

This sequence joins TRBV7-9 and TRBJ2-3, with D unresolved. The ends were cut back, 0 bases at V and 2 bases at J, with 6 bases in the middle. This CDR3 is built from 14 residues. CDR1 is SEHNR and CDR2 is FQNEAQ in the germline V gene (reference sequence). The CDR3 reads CASSLASYTDTQYF. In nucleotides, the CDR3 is TGTGCCAGCAGCTTAGCGAGCTACACAGATACGCAGTATTTT.

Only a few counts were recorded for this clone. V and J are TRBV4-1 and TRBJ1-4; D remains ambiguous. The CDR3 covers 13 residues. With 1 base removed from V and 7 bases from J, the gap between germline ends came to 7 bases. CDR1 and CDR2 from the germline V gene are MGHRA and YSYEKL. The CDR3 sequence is CASSQGRPEKLFF. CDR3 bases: TGCGCCAGCAGCCAAGGAAGGCCTGAAAAACTGTTTTTT.

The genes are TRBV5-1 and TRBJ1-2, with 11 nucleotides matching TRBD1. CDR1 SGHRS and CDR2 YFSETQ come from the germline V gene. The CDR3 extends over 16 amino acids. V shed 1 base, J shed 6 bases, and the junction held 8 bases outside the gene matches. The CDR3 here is CASSLRTGGELNGYTF. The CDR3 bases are TGCGCCAGCAGCTTGCGGACAGGGGGCGAATTAAATGGCTACACCTTC. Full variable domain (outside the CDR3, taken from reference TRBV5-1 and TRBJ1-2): KAGVTQTPRYLIKTRGQQVTLSCSPISGHRSVSWYQQTPGQGLQFLFEYFSETQRNKGNFPGRFSGRQFSNSRSEMNVSTLELGDSALYLCASSLRTGGELNGYTFGSGTRLTVV.

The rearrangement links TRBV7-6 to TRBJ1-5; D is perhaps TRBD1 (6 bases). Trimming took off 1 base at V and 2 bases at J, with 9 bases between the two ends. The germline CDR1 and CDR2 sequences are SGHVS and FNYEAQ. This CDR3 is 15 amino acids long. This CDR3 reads CASSLGGGGNQPQHF. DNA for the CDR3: TGTGCCAGCAGCTTAGGAGGGGGAGGCAATCAGCCCCAGCATTTT.

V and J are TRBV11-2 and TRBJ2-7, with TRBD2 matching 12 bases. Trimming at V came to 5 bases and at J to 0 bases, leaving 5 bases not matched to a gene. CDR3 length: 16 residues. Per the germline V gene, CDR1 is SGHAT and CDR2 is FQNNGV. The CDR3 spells CASSEGLAGLSYEQYF. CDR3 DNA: TGTGCCAGCAGCGAGGGACTAGCGGGCCTCTCCTACGAGCAGTACTTC.

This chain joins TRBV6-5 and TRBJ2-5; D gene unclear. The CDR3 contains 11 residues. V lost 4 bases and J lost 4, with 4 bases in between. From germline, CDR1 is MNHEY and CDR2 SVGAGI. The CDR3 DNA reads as TGTGCCAGCAGTTCCGGAGAGACCCAGTACTTC. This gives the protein CASSSGETQYF.

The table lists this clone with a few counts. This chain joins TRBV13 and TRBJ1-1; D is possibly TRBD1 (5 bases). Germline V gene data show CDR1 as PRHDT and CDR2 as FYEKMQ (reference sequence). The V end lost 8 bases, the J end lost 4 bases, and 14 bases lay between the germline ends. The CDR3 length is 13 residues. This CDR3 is CASGQGLSTEAFF. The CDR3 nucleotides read TGTGCCAGCGGCCAGGGATTGAGCACTGAAGCTTTCTTT.

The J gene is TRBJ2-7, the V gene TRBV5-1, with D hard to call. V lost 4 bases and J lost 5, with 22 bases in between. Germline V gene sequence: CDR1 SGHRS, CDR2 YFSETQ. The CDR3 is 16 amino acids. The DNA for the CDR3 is TGCGCCAGCAGCCCCGGCCGGCTCCCCCCAGACCACGAGCAGTACTTC. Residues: CASSPGRLPPDHEQYF.

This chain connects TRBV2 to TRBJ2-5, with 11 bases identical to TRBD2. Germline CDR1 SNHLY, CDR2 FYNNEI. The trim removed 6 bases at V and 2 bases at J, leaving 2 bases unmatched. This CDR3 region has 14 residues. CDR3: CASRTSGSQETQYF. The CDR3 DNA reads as TGTGCCAGCAGAACTAGCGGGAGTCAAGAGACCCAGTACTTC.

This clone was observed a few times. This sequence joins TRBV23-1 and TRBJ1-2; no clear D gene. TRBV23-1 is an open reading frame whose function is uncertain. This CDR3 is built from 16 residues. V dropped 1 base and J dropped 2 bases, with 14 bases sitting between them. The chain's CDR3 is CASSQLEGTINYGYTF. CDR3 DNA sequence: TGCGCCAGCAGTCAATTGGAGGGTACGATAAACTATGGCTACACCTTC.

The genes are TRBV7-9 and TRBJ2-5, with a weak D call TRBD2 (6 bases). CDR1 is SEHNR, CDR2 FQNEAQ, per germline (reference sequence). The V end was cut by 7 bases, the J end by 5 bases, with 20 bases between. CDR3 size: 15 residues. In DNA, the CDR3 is TGTGCCAGCACCACCCGAATGTCAGGGAGGGAGACCCAGTACTTC. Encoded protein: CASTTRMSGRETQYF. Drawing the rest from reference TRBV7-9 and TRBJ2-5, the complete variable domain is DTGVSQNPRHKITKRGQNVTFRCDPISEHNRLYWYRQTLGQGPEFLTYFQNEAQLEKSRLLSDRFSAERPKGSFSTLEIQRTEQGDSAMYLCASTTRMSGRETQYFGPGTRLLVL.